This TCR beta chain appears in the sequencing data of a study of siplizumab effects on memory and regulatory T cells. Regarding the study as a whole: Siplizumab produced a significant reduction in alloreactive sequences that were traceable to unstimulated CD4+ memory cells. About 75-97% of proliferating CD4+ or CD8+ clones had no assignable naive or memory phenotype.

The CDR3 is made up of 14 amino acids. Germline trimming cut 6 bases from V and 3 bases from J; bases unmatched to any gene: 5. Germline V gene data show CDR1 as MNHNS and CDR2 as SASEGT. With respect to this clone: What it binds is not known.

Per sample, 80,000 to 100,000 TCR templates underwent assay. The table came from immunoSEQ multiplex PCR; TCRdb's copy has only in-frame clones and leaves some out. Of over 100,000 clones listed, approximately 90% are singletons. The origin of this receptor is a human donor in good health. The V call is TRBV6-1, the J call TRBJ2-7; TRBD1 matches 10 bases. The source material was CD4+ T cells sorted from blood. This CDR3 is CASSQGQGRYEQYF. The CDR3 DNA reads TGTGCCAGCAGCCAGGGACAGGGGCGCTACGAGCAGTACTTC.